This T cell receptor (beta chain) comes out of a study of T cell changes during pregnancy in multiple sclerosis (dated by TCRdb to about 2019). Regarding the study in general: The study examined how the T cell repertoire changed over the course of pregnancy in women with multiple sclerosis.

CDR1 and CDR2 (SGDLS, YYNGEE) derive from the germline V gene. V is reduced by 4 bases and J by 1 base, leaving a spacing of 8 bases between them. The CDR3 spans 13 residues, from the cysteine through the phenylalanine. Just the 39-base CDR3 DNA is kept, in frame starting at base 1. Receptor amplification or capture employed the immunoSEQ multiplex PCR assay. The source is immuneACCESS, and TCRdb retained only in-frame sequences with V and J called. Part of the clones is not carried over; for the studies checked, unresolved V genes explain less than half of this, and the remainder is unexplained. In this sample the table shows roughly 64,000 clones, roughly 93% of which occur a single time. Of the sample, 1% to 1.5% falls within the top ten clones. As regards this clone: Its antigen remains undetermined. Base qualities are not provided; no much larger clone lies one nucleotide away.

This sample comprised peripheral blood, obtained in the second trimester of pregnancy. The receptor chain draws on TRBV9 and TRBJ1-1; no D segment can be confidently identified. This sequence originates from a female donor with multiple sclerosis, enrolled in a pregnancy study. The CDR3 region: CASSPRGNTEAFF. The sequence in DNA is TGTGCCAGCAGCCCTCGGGGGAACACTGAAGCTTTCTTT.